This TCR beta chain stems from a study of T cell repertoires in cytomegalovirus infection. V was pared by 11 bases and J by 0 bases, with 11 bases between. This CDR3 is built from 13 residues. TCRdb called the reads again in MiXCR, with one record for every CDR3 protein. Among 680,000 or so distinct CDR3 sequences listed, roughly 36% were seen once. The clonotype comes from a human donor in good health (CMV status not recorded). Some clones in this sample may be carry-over from other donors' samples. The V call is TRBV12-3 or TRBV12-4, the J call TRBJ1-5, with D unresolved. Sequencing was carried out using PBMCs. CDR3 residues: CAGGSGSNQPQHF. DNA of the CDR3: TGTGCCGGCGGCTCGGGTAGCAATCAGCCCCAGCATTTT.